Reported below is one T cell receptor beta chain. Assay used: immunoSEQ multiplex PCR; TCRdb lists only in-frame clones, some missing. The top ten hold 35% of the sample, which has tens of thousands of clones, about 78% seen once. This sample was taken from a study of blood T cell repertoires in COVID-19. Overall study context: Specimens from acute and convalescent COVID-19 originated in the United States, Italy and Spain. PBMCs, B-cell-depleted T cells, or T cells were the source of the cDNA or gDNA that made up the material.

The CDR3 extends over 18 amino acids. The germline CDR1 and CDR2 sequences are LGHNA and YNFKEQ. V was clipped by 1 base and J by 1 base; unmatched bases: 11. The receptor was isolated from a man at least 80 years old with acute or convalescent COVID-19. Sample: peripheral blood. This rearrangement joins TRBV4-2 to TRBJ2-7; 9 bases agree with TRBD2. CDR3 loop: CASSQALLSGGFSYEQYF. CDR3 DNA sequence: TGTGCCAGCAGCCAAGCCCTTCTTAGCGGGGGTTTTTCCTACGAGCAGTACTTC.